The present T cell receptor beta chain was sequenced within a study of STAT5B mutations in CD4+ large granular lymphocyte leukemia. Findings and caveats of the study: Patient CD4-sorted repertoires looked more clonal than healthy CD4+ repertoires, even without putative leukemic clones.

As regards this clone: The antigen is undetermined.

Clones were sequenced by immunoSEQ multiplex PCR, and TCRdb holds only the in-frame ones, with some missing. The table has just under 20,000 clones, approximately 84% seen once; the top ten hold about 12%. V lost 6 bases and J 5 bases, leaving 8 bases between the germline ends. This CDR3 contains 11 residues. Germline V lookup: CDR1 SNHLY, CDR2 FYNNEI. Sequences were obtained from CD4+ T cells from blood buffy coats. This chain links TRBV2 with TRBJ2-7, with D uncertain. The sequence came from a human donor in good health. CDR3 bases: TGTGCCAGCAGAGGGTACGACGAGCAGTACTTC. Translating it yields CASRGYDEQYF. Full variable domain (missing parts from reference TRBV2 and TRBJ2-7): EPEVTQTPSHQVTQMGQEVILRCVPISNHLYFYWYRQILGQKVEFLVSFYNNEISEKSEIFDDQFSVERPDGSNFTLKIRSTKLEDSAMYFCASRGYDEQYFGPGTRLTVT.